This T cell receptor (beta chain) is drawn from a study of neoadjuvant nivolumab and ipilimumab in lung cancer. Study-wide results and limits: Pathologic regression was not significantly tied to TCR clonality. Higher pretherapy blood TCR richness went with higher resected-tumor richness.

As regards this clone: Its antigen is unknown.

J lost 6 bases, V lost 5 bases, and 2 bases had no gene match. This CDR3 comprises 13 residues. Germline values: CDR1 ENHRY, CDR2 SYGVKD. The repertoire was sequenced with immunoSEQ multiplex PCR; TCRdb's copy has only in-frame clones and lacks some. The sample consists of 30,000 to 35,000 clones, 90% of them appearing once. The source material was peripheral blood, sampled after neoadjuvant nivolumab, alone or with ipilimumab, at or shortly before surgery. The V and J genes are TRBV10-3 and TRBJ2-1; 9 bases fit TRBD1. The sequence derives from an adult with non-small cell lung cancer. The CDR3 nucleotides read TGTGCCATCAGTTGGACAGGGGTCAATGAGCAGTTCTTC. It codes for CAISWTGVNEQFF.